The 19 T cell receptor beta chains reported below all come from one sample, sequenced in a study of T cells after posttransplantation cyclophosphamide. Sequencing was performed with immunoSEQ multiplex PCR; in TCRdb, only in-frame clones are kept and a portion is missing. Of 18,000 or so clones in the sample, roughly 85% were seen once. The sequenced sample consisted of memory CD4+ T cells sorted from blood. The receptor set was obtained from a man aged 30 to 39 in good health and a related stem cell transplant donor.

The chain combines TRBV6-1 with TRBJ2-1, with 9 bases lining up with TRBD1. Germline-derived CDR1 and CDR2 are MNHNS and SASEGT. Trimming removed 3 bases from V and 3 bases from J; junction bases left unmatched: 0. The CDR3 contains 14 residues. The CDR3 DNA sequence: TGTGCCAGCAGTGAGGGACAGGGCTACAATGAGCAGTTCTTC. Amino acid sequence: CASSEGQGYNEQFF.

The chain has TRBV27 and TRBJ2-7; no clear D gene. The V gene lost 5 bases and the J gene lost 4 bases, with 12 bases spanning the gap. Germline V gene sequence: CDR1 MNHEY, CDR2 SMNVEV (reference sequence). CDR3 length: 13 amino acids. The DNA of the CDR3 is TGTGCCAGCAGTCAGGCGCCTTTGTACGAGCAGTACTTC. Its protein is CASSQAPLYEQYF.

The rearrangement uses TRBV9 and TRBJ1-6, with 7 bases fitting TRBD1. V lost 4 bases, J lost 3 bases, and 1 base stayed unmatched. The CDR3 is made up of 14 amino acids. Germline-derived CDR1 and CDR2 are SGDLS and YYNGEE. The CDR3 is CASSPGGYNSPLHF. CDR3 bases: TGTGCCAGCAGCCCAGGGGGCTATAATTCACCCCTCCACTTT.

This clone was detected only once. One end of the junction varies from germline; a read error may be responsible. The CDR3 DNA reads as TGTGCCAGCAGTAGTACCCAGGGTCTTCGGATTTTT. Its translation: CASSSTQGLRIF. V gene TRBV6-6 combines with J gene TRBJ1-3, with a weak D call TRBD1 (5 bases). The CDR3 length is 12 residues. Per the germline V gene, CDR1 is MNHNY and CDR2 is SVGAGI (reference sequence).

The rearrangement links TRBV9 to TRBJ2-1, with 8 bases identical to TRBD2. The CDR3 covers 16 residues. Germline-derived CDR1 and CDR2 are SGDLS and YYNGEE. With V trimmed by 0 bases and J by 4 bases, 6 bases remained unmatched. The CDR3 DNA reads TGTGCCAGCAGCGTAGATGGAGCGGGGGCTTACAATGAGCAGTTCTTC. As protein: CASSVDGAGAYNEQFF.

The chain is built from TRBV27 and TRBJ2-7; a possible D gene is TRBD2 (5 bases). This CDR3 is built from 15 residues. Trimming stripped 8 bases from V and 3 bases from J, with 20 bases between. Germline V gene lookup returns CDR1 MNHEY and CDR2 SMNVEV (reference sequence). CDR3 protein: CASSKIIRENYEQYF. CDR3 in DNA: TGTGCCAGCTCCAAGATCATAAGGGAGAACTACGAGCAGTACTTC.

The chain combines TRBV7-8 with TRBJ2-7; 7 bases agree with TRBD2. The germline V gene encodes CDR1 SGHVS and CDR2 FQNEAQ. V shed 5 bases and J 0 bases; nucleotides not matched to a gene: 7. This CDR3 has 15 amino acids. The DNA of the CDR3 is TGTGCCAGCAGCCCAAGGCGGGGGAGCTCCTACGAGCAGTACTTC. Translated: CASSPRRGSSYEQYF.

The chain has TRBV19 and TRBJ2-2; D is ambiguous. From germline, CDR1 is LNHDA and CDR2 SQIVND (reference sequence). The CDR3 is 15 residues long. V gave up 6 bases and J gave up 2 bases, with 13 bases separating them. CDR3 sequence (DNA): TGTGCCAGTAGACAGATAACAACCAACACCGGGGAGCTGTTTTTT. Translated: CASRQITTNTGELFF.

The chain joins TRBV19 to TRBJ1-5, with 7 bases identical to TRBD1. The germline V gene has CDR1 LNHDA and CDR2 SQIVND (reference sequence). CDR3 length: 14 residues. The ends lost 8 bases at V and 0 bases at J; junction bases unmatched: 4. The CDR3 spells CASRTGDSNQPQHF. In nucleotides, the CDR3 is TGTGCCAGTCGTACAGGGGATAGCAATCAGCCCCAGCATTTT.

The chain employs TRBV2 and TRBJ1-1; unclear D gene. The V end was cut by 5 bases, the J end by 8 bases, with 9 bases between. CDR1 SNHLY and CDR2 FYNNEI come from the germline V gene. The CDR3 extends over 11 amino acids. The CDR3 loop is CASSYQMEAFF. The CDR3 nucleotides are TGTGCCAGCAGTTACCAGATGGAAGCTTTCTTT.

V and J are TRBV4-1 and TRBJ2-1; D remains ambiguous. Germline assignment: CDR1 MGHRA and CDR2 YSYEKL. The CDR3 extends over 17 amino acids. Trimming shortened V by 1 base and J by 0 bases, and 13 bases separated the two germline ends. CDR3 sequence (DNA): TGCGCCAGCAGCCAAGTTCCCCCCCCCTTCTCCTACAATGAGCAGTTCTTC. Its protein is CASSQVPPPFSYNEQFF.

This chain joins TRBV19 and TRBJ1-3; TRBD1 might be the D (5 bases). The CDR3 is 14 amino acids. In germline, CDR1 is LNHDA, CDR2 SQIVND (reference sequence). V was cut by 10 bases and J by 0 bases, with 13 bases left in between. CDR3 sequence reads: CATQTDHSGNTIYF. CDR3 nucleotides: TGTGCCACCCAGACAGATCACTCTGGAAACACCATATATTTT.

CDR3 nucleotides: TGTGCCAGCAGTGAAGGCGGGACAGGGGGCAGTCAGCCCCAGCATTTT. Translated: CASSEGGTGGSQPQHF. V gene TRBV6-1 combines with J gene TRBJ1-5; 12 bases align to TRBD1. This CDR3 has 16 amino acids. Per the germline V gene, CDR1 is MNHNS and CDR2 is SASEGT. V lost 1 base to trimming and J lost 6 bases; unmatched junction nucleotides: 4.

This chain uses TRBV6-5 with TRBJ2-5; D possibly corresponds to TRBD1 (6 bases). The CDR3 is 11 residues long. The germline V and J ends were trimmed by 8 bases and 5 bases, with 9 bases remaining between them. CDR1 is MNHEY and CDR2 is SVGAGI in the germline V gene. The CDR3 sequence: CASQGQETQYF. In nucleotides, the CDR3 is TGTGCCAGCCAGGGGCAGGAGACCCAGTACTTC.

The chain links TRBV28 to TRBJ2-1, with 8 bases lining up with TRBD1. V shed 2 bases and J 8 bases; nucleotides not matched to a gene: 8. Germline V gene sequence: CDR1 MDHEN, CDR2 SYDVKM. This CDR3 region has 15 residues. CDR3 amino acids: CASSLAGGRYDEQFF. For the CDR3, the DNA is TGTGCCAGCAGTTTAGCAGGGGGCAGGTACGATGAGCAGTTCTTC.

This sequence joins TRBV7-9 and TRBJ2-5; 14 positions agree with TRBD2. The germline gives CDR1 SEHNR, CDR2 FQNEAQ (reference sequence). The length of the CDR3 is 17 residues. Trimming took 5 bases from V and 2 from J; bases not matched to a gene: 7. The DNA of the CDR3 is TGTGCCAGCAGCCCGGGACTAGCGGGGGCCGCTCAAGAGACCCAGTACTTC. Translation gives CASSPGLAGAAQETQYF.

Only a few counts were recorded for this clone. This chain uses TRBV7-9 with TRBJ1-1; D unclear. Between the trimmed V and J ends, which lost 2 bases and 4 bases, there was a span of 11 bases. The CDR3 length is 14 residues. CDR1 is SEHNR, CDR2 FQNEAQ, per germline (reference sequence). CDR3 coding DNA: TGTGCCAGCAGCTTACGGTCGTCGCCCACTGAAGCTTTCTTT. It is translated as CASSLRSSPTEAFF.

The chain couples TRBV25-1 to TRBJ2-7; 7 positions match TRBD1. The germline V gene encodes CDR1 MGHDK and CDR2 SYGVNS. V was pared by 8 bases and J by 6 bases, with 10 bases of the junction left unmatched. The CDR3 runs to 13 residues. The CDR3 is CASVSKQGREQYF. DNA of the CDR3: TGTGCCAGCGTCTCCAAACAGGGGCGCGAGCAGTACTTC.

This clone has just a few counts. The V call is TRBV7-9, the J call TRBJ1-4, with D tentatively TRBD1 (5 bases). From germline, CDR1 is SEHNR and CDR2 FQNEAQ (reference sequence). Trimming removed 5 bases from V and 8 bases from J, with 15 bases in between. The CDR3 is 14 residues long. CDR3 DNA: TGTGCCAGCAGCACGGGGGGTTGGGGCGAAAAACTGTTTTTT. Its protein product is CASSTGGWGEKLFF. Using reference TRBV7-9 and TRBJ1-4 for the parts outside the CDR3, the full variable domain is DTGVSQNPRHKITKRGQNVTFRCDPISEHNRLYWYRQTLGQGPEFLTYFQNEAQLEKSRLLSDRFSAERPKGSFSTLEIQRTEQGDSAMYLCASSTGGWGEKLFFGSGTQLSVL.